The TCR beta chain under discussion was sequenced for a study of CD8 T cells in Susac syndrome. TCR beta sequences were obtained from blood CD8+ and CD4+ T cells. In contrast to the negatively isolated CD8+ and CD4+ T cells, TEMRA cells were FACS-enriched. Reverse transcription used about 0.45 to 1 ug RNA and random hexamers. The amplification used immunoSEQ multiplex PCR on TCR beta CDR3; it spanned 54 Vbeta and 13 Jbeta. TCRdb itself ran the immunoSEQ multiplex PCR reads through MiXCR, one entry per CDR3 protein. The sample has some 160,000 distinct CDR3 sequences, 94% seen once. The germline V and J ends were trimmed by 6 bases and 5 bases, with 14 bases remaining between them. The CDR3 runs 14 residues. The germline V gene encodes CDR1 LGHNT and CDR2 FRNRAP.

This chain connects TRBV12-5 to TRBJ2-1; D is possibly TRBD2 (7 bases). This clonotype was obtained from a human donor with Susac syndrome. Sequencing input: CD4+ T cells from PBMCs. This CDR3 reads CASGGGVFDNEQFF. In DNA form, the CDR3 reads TGTGCTAGTGGAGGGGGGGTATTTGACAATGAGCAGTTCTTC.